This entry is about one T cell receptor beta chain. The data derive from a study of blood T cell repertoires in COVID-19. Categorization into cohorts depended on clinical history that participants reported. Assay used: immunoSEQ multiplex PCR; TCRdb lists only in-frame clones, some missing. The sample contains 200,000 to 250,000 clones, 70% to 90% of which appear only once. The CDR3 spans 18 residues. Trimming took 0 bases from V and 2 from J; bases not matched to a gene: 11. The germline V gene encodes CDR1 MGHRA and CDR2 YSYEKL. The specimen was PBMCs or T cells enriched from blood (not recorded which). The sequence was collected from a man aged 25 to 40 who had recovered from COVID-19. The chain combines TRBV4-1 with TRBJ2-7, with 9 bases lining up with TRBD2. CDR3 bases: TGCGCCAGCAGCCAAGACAGGGCTAGCGGGGAGCGCCCCTACGAGCAGTACTTC. Translated, it gives CASSQDRASGERPYEQYF.